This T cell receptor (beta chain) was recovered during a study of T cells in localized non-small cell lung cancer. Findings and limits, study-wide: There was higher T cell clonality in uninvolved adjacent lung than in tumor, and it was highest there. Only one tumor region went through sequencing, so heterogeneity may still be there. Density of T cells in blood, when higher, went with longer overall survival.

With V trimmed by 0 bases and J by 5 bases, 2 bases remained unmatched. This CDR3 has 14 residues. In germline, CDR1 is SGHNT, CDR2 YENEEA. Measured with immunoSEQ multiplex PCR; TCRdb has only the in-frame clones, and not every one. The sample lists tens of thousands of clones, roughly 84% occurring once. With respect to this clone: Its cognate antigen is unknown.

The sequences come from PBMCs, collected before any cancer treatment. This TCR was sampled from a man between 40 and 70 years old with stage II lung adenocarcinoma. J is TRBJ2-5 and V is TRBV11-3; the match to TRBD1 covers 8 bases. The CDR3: CASSLDPGGETQYF. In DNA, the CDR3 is TGTGCCAGCAGCTTAGATCCAGGGGGCGAGACCCAGTACTTC. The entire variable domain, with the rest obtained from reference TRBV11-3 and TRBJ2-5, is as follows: EAGVVQSPRYKIIEKKQPVAFWCNPISGHNTLYWYLQNLGQGPELLIRYENEEAVDDSQLPKDRFSAERLKGVDSTLKIQPAELGDSAVYLCASSLDPGGETQYFGPGTRLLVL.